Listed below are T cell receptor beta chains from one sample, sequenced in a study of monozygotic twins with inflammatory bowel disease. TCRdb re-called the 5' RACE reads; every CDR3 protein appears as one record, without DNA. Here the sample table reports some 300,000 distinct CDR3 sequences. Sequencing was performed on blood. All receptors come from a human donor with ulcerative colitis or Crohn's disease, or a healthy co-twin of an affected twin (not recorded which). The CDR3 runs from the conserved cysteine through the conserved F or W.

j_call v_call cdr3_length cdr3_aa
TRBJ2-5 TRBV12-3/TRBV12-4 14 CASRRQGAGETQYF
TRBJ2-4 TRBV13 13 CASSLRGQNIQYF
TRBJ2-2 TRBV6-2/TRBV6-3 16 CASSYTAGERTGELFF
TRBJ2-5 TRBV28 17 CASSHHWTGGKEETQYF
TRBJ2-2 TRBV5-1 15 CASNRGGGNTGELFF
TRBJ2-1 TRBV7-2 12 CASSLAMGEQFF
TRBJ2-1 TRBV6-5 14 CASSSRWAANEQFF
TRBJ2-7 TRBV6-5 13 CASSLTGPNEQYF
TRBJ2-7 TRBV6-4 16 CASSPSSGQGANEQYF
TRBJ2-7 TRBV7-2 14 CASSLGNKPYEQYF
TRBJ2-3 TRBV7-2 16 CASSFYASGSTDTQYF
TRBJ2-4 TRBV4-3 16 CASSQAGRGTENIQYF
TRBJ2-3 TRBV7-2 14 CASSPTGPRGTQYF
TRBJ2-1 TRBV6-4 13 CASSRGEKEKQFF
TRBJ2-2 TRBV5-5 16 CASSLEEGKGTGELFF
TRBJ2-6 TRBV7-2 15 CASSFDPTGANVLTF
TRBJ2-7 TRBV28 16 CASSSFWTSDSYEQYF
TRBJ2-1 TRBV5-1 16 CASRGPGQGVYNEQFF
TRBJ2-6 TRBV14 18 CASSIGTGRSIRANVLTF
TRBJ2-3 TRBV29-1 16 CSVEKVTSGTTDTQYF
TRBJ1-5 TRBV7-2 15 CASSDTGGSNQPQHF
TRBJ2-1 TRBV29-1 14 CSVESVPSYNEQFF
TRBJ2-1 TRBV9 14 CATGDGTAYNEQFF
TRBJ2-2 TRBV5-6 16 CASTRTSGSFFGELFF
TRBJ2-7 TRBV10-3 15 CAISERDRGTYEQYF
TRBJ1-5 TRBV12-3/TRBV12-4 16 CASSPSGERGAQPQHF
TRBJ2-7 TRBV29-1 11 CSVGQTYEQYF
TRBJ2-1 TRBV12-3/TRBV12-4 17 CASTRTSGGLSYNEQFF
TRBJ1-5 TRBV4-3 13 CASSQDLGKPQHF
TRBJ2-3 TRBV20-1 11 CSGAASYTQYF
TRBJ2-1 TRBV28 20 CASSLAGLFGGTGYYNEQFF
TRBJ1-1 TRBV10-3 11 CAISEGRRAFF
TRBJ2-7 TRBV29-1 11 CSVKGSYEQYF
TRBJ2-7 TRBV28 16 CASSPGTSGSRYEQYF
TRBJ2-7 TRBV3-1 16 CASSPYGGPSSYEQYF
TRBJ2-1 TRBV5-1 14 CASSRTGTGDEQFF
TRBJ2-3 TRBV10-3 14 CAAKGGPNTDTQYF